This T cell receptor beta chain derives from a study of early T cells in non-severe SARS-CoV-2 infection. Study overall: Bulk RNA taken from unsorted whole blood was sequenced, leaving chains unpaired.

This clonotype was picked up a small number of times. Its antigen remains unknown. Attachment of unique molecular identifiers to individual cDNA molecules was performed. TCRdb independently ran MiXCR on the 5' RACE reads; one entry per CDR3 protein. The sample shows roughly 80,000 distinct CDR3 sequences, 5% to 7% of them seen only once. Notes on the study in general: Sequences matched to VDJdb favored anti-spike CD8 responses, while private and CD4 specificities were missed.

The TCR originated in an adult who was a healthcare worker with PCR-confirmed SARS-CoV-2 infection or an uninfected control (not recorded which). Sequencing was performed on whole blood.

The CDR3 loop is CSARTDTQYF. Written as DNA, the CDR3 is TGCAGTGCCCGTACGGATACGCAGTATTTT. V usage is TRBV20-1 and J usage is TRBJ2-3, with D unresolved. V dropped 6 bases and J dropped 6 bases, with 7 bases sitting between them. The CDR3 runs to 10 residues. Germline loops: CDR1 DFQATT, CDR2 SNEGSKA (reference sequence).